The 15 T cell receptor beta chains below all came from one sample that was sequenced in a study of blood T cell repertoires in COVID-19 (dated by TCRdb to 2020 to 2022). Libraries were made using the immunoSEQ multiplex PCR assay. Not all clones reach the TCRdb copy of this immuneACCESS table, which keeps in-frame sequences only. Checked studies attribute under half of the gap to unresolved V genes and leave the rest unexplained. The sample table lists about 73,000 clones, roughly 83% of them with a count of one. Approximately 2.4% of the sample rests with the top ten. Sequenced input: peripheral blood. Every receptor here comes from a man at least 80 years old with active or convalescent COVID-19.

The V call is TRBV7-2, the J call TRBJ2-7, with D possibly being TRBD2 (5 bases). V was shortened by 5 bases and J by 9 bases, with 14 bases between the two germline ends. The CDR3 totals 12 residues. CDR1 is SGHTA and CDR2 is FQGNSA in the germline V gene. CDR3 in DNA: TGTGCCAGCAGCCCCCCGGGATTGACGCAGTACTTC. Residues: CASSPPGLTQYF.

The genes are TRBV29-1 and TRBJ2-1; TRBD1 aligns across 7 bases. This CDR3 has 14 amino acids. V gave up 7 bases and J gave up 2 bases; unmatched junction bases: 8. Per germline, CDR1 SQVTM and CDR2 ANQGSEA. The CDR3 nucleotides read TGCAGCGGCCGCCGGGACAGCACCTACAATGAGCAGTTCTTC. Amino acids: CSGRRDSTYNEQFF.

The rearrangement uses TRBV4-2 and TRBJ2-3; D perhaps matches TRBD2 (6 bases). CDR3 length: 15 residues. V lost 1 base, J lost 5 bases, and 13 bases lay in between. Germline CDR1 and CDR2: LGHNA and YNFKEQ. CDR3 residues: CASSQVRGFRDTQYF. The CDR3, as DNA: TGTGCCAGCAGCCAAGTCCGGGGGTTTAGAGATACGCAGTATTTT.

J is TRBJ2-3 and V is TRBV19; D might be TRBD2 (6 bases). Germline loops: CDR1 LNHDA, CDR2 SQIVND (reference sequence). Trimming shortened V by 1 base and J by 2 bases, and 16 bases separated the two germline ends. This CDR3 has 17 residues. As DNA, the CDR3 is TGTGCCAGTAGTATAGGGGGGGAGTGGAATCCCACAGATACGCAGTATTTT. This translates into CASSIGGEWNPTDTQYF.

The J gene is TRBJ2-7, the V gene TRBV28; tentative D call: TRBD2 (7 bases). In germline, CDR1 is MDHEN, CDR2 SYDVKM. The V and J ends lost 3 bases and 4 bases respectively, with 19 bases between them. The CDR3 sequence is 16 residues long. Here the CDR3 reads CASSLGGGGSLYEQYF. The CDR3 DNA follows: TGTGCCAGCAGTTTGGGGGGCGGCGGGAGTTTATACGAGCAGTACTTC.

This chain connects TRBV12-3 or TRBV12-4 to TRBJ1-2, with TRBD1 matching 9 bases. CDR3 size: 13 residues. The V segment lost 6 bases and the J segment 7 bases; nucleotides outside the gene matches: 6. The DNA for the CDR3 is TGTGCCAGCAGAGGACAGGGGTCGGGTGGCTACACCTTC. Translation gives CASRGQGSGGYTF.

The chain combines TRBV7-2 with TRBJ2-3, with 13 nucleotides matching TRBD2. V shed 5 bases, J shed 3 bases, and the junction held 5 bases outside the gene matches. The germline V gene has CDR1 SGHTA and CDR2 FQGNSA. This CDR3 region has 16 residues. The CDR3 loop is CASSPLAGGLTDTQYF. CDR3 nucleotide sequence: TGTGCCAGCAGCCCACTAGCGGGAGGGCTTACAGATACGCAGTATTTT.

The rearrangement joins TRBV2 to TRBJ1-1; 9 bases map to TRBD1. This CDR3 comprises 15 residues. The V and J ends lost 8 bases and 0 bases, in that order; junction bases with no gene match: 7. Germline V gives CDR1 SNHLY, CDR2 FYNNEI. This CDR3 is CASARRDRVNTEAFF. DNA for the CDR3: TGTGCCAGCGCCCGCCGGGACAGGGTGAACACTGAAGCTTTCTTT. The complete variable domain, with remaining parts taken from reference TRBV2 and TRBJ1-1, reads EPEVTQTPSHQVTQMGQEVILRCVPISNHLYFYWYRQILGQKVEFLVSFYNNEISEKSEIFDDQFSVERPDGSNFTLKIRSTKLEDSAMYFCASARRDRVNTEAFFGQGTRLTVV.

CDR3 sequence reads: CASSGDSYGYTF. The CDR3 DNA reads as TGCGCCAGCAGTGGAGACAGCTATGGCTACACCTTC. The V call is TRBV10-2, the J call TRBJ1-2; tentatively, D is TRBD1 (5 bases). This CDR3 has 12 residues. Looked up from germline, CDR1 is WSHSY and CDR2 is SAAADI. V shed 4 bases and J shed 4 bases, with 7 bases lying between them.

The genes are TRBV5-1 and TRBJ2-1, with TRBD2 matching over 9 bases. The junction had 4 bases not matched to a gene; V was cut back by 0 bases and J by 6 bases. The germline V gene has CDR1 SGHRS and CDR2 YFSETQ. CDR3 length: 15 residues. The CDR3 DNA is TGCGCCAGCAGCTTGGTAGCGGGAGTTCCCAATGAGCAGTTCTTC. This sequence encodes CASSLVAGVPNEQFF.

This clone occurred once. This chain uses TRBV9 with TRBJ1-1; D ambiguous. V was clipped by 3 bases and J by 1 base, with 10 bases between them. The CDR3 length is 14 residues. The germline V gene encodes CDR1 SGDLS and CDR2 YYNGEE. The CDR3: CASSGLPKNTEAFF. The CDR3 coding sequence is TGTGCCAGCAGCGGACTTCCAAAGAACACTGAAGCTTTCTTT.

The chain couples TRBV29-1 to TRBJ2-7; D is unresolved. This CDR3 region has 11 residues. CDR1 and CDR2 (germline): SQVTM, ANQGSEA. V shed 7 bases and J shed 4 bases, with 11 bases lying between them. The CDR3 DNA is TGCAGCGCCCAGAGGAGTTACGAGCAGTACTTC. This translates into CSAQRSYEQYF.

The CDR3 spells CASTKGNTQYF. In DNA form, the CDR3 reads TGTGCCAGCACCAAGGGGAATACGCAGTATTTT. V gene TRBV11-1 combines with J gene TRBJ2-3; D possibly corresponds to TRBD1 (5 bases). The CDR3 is 11 amino acids. Germline loops: CDR1 SGHAT, CDR2 FQDESV (reference sequence). Trimming removed 7 bases from V and 7 bases from J, with 9 bases in between. The complete variable domain, with remaining parts taken from reference TRBV11-1 and TRBJ2-3, reads EAEVAQSPRYKITEKSQAVAFWCDPISGHATLYWYRQILGQGPELLVQFQDESVVDDSQLPKDRFSAERLKGVDSTLKIQPAELGDSAMYLCASTKGNTQYFGPGTRLTVL.

This clone was detected only once. This chain joins TRBV6-6 and TRBJ2-3, with 8 nucleotides matching TRBD1. V gave up 6 bases and J gave up 2 bases; unmatched junction bases: 4. Germline CDR1 reads MNHNY; CDR2 reads SVGAGI (reference sequence). This CDR3 has 14 residues. CDR3 coding DNA: TGTGCCAGCAGCCGGGACAGGTCCACAGATACGCAGTATTTT. This encodes CASSRDRSTDTQYF.

The genes are TRBV27 and TRBJ1-5, with 9 bases aligning to TRBD1. The V gene's germline CDR1 is MNHEY and CDR2 SMNVEV (reference sequence). The V segment lost 6 bases and the J segment 5 bases; nucleotides outside the gene matches: 8. The CDR3 spans 15 residues. The CDR3 loop reads CASRPRTGDYQPQHF. CDR3 in DNA: TGTGCCAGCAGACCCCGGACAGGGGACTATCAGCCCCAGCATTTT.